What follows is one T cell receptor beta chain and its context. Its antigen is currently unknown. The ends lost 5 bases at V and 6 bases at J; junction bases unmatched: 8. The germline V gene encodes CDR1 MDHEN and CDR2 SYDVKM. The CDR3 loop spans 16 amino acids. Some clones are missing from TCRdb's copy, which holds only in-frame ones; the method was immunoSEQ multiplex PCR. Of roughly 50,000 clones listed, roughly 80% were seen once; the top ten hold less than 5%. This record comes from a study of OX40 agonist ivuxolimab in advanced cancers. Looking at the study overall: The group had a mean age of 60 years, ranged from 23 to 79, and was less than 85% male.

Study results and caveats: Clonal expansion from baseline to week 6 occurred in both CD4+ and CD8+ T cells. Some patients without response likewise showed low normalized clonal expansion.

The gene calls are TRBV28 and TRBJ2-2; TRBD1 matches 11 bases. The clonotype was recovered from an adult with an advanced solid tumor such as melanoma, head and neck, liver or kidney cancer. Sample: CD4+ or CD8+ T cells sorted from blood, taken in a trial of the OX40 agonist ivuxolimab. The CDR3 DNA reads as TGTGCCAGCAGTCCCCCGGGACAGGGGGGCCCCGGGGAGCTGTTTTTT. This sequence encodes CASSPPGQGGPGELFF.